A selection of T cell receptor beta chains follows, all from one sample in a study of T cell changes during pregnancy in multiple sclerosis. The assay was immunoSEQ multiplex PCR, and TCRdb's table has in-frame clones only and misses some. The repertoire holds about 20,000 clones, with around nine tenths as singletons. The starting material was CD8+ T cells from peripheral blood mononuclear cells, obtained after pregnancy. These receptors were collected from a female donor in good health, enrolled as a control in a pregnancy study. Each CDR3 is given with its conserved first and last residue. A D gene is named only where the DNA matches it firmly. Clone size is shown for a subset of rows, as once, few, many or a class of expanded clone.

14	TRBV7-8	TRBJ1-1	-	TRBD1	TGTGCCAGCAGCCCGGGACAGGGGCTCACTGAAGCTTTCTTT	CASSPGQGLTEAFF
16	TRBV5-6	TRBJ2-3	-	-	TGTGCCAGCAGCTGGGGGACTGACTCGGGCACAGATACGCAGTATTTT	CASSWGTDSGTDTQYF
11	TRBV29-1	TRBJ1-1	-	-	TGCAGCGTTGAAGATTCAACTGAAGCTTTCTTT	CSVEDSTEAFF
16	TRBV5-6	TRBJ1-5	-	-	TGTGCCAGCACCCGAGGGGGGGGGCGGGTTAATCAGCCCCAGCATTTT	CASTRGGGRVNQPQHF
15	TRBV18	TRBJ2-1	-	-	TGTGCCAGCTCATTTCCTAGCGCGAACTACAATGAGCAGTTCTTC	CASSFPSANYNEQFF
15	TRBV7-9	TRBJ2-4	-	TRBD1	TGTGCCAGCAGCTCTAGGACAGGGCTGTCTTACATTCAGTACTTC	CASSSRTGLSYIQYF
13	TRBV14	TRBJ1-2	-	-	TGTGCCAGCAGCCAAGTGGGAGACTATGGCTACACCTTC	CASSQVGDYGYTF
12	TRBV6-4	TRBJ1-1	-	-	TGTGCCAGCAGAGGAGGAGGCACTGAAGCTTTCTTT	CASRGGGTEAFF
14	TRBV19	TRBJ2-1	few	-	TGTGCCAGTAGTATGTGGGGCGGGGGCGATGAGCAGTTCTTC	CASSMWGGGDEQFF
17	TRBV2	TRBJ1-3	-	-	TGTGCCAGCAGTGAATCCGGGGTCGGGCTCTCTGGAAACACCATATATTTT	CASSESGVGLSGNTIYF
14	TRBV14	TRBJ2-7	-	TRBD1	TGTGCCAGCAGCCCATACAGGGGAGCCTACGAGCAGTACTTC	CASSPYRGAYEQYF
17	TRBV13	TRBJ2-1	-	TRBD2	TGTGCCAGCAGCGAATGGACTAGCGGTAGAGGGATCAATGAGCAGTTCTTC	CASSEWTSGRGINEQFF
17	TRBV7-9	TRBJ2-5	-	TRBD2	TGTGCCAGCAGCCCCGGGACTAGCGGGAGGGCTAAGGAGACCCAGTACTTC	CASSPGTSGRAKETQYF
15	TRBV5-1	TRBJ1-2	-	-	TGCGCCAGCACTCCCCTCGGGGGTGGGTCCTATGGCTACACCTTC	CASTPLGGGSYGYTF
15	TRBV7-9	TRBJ1-2	-	TRBD1	TGTGCCAGCAGCCCGGGACAGGCCGCTAACTATGGCTACACCTTC	CASSPGQAANYGYTF
15	TRBV19	TRBJ2-7	-	TRBD2	TGTGCCAGTAGTCCTGCTAGCGGGACTCCCTACGAGCAGTACTTC	CASSPASGTPYEQYF
10	TRBV5-8	TRBJ1-2	-	-	TGTGCCAGCAGTAATGTCGAACCTAGCTTC	CASSNVEPSF
14	TRBV23-1	TRBJ2-5	once	-	TGCGCCAGCAGTCAATCGAACAGGTCAGAGACCCAGTACTTC	CASSQSNRSETQYF
15	TRBV21-1	TRBJ1-2	-	-	TGTGCCAGCAGGCCCCGGGGAGAGAAATACTATGGCTACACCTTC	CASRPRGEKYYGYTF
17	TRBV7-2	TRBJ2-2	-	-	TGTGCCAGCAGCTCCCCGACTGGTTTCGCGAACACCGGGGAGCTGTTTTTT	CASSSPTGFANTGELFF
16	TRBV10-3	TRBJ1-4	-	TRBD1	TGTGCCATCAGCCCCGGTAGGACAGGCGGATCTGAAAAACTGTTTTTT	CAISPGRTGGSEKLFF
17	TRBV19	TRBJ1-4	-	-	TGTGCCAGTTCGAGAAGGGAGTGGGCCCGACCTAATGAAAAACTGTTTTTT	CASSRREWARPNEKLFF
13	TRBV4-1	TRBJ2-5	medium-sized	TRBD1	TGCGCCAGCTCGGGACAGGGCCAAGAGACCCAGTACTTC	CASSGQGQETQYF
15	TRBV11-2	TRBJ2-1	-	TRBD2	TGTGCCAGCAGCGTTAGCGGGGGCTCCTACAATGAGCAGTTCTTC	CASSVSGGSYNEQFF
13	TRBV19	TRBJ2-1	-	-	TGTGCCAGCGCACAGAGCTCCTACAATGAGCAGTTCTTC	CASAQSSYNEQFF
15	TRBV14	TRBJ1-2	-	-	TGTGCCAGCAGCCAAGATCGAGGGGGATTCTATGGCTACACCTTC	CASSQDRGGFYGYTF
15	TRBV9	TRBJ2-2	-	TRBD2	TGTGCCAGCAGCGCCTCGGGGGGGCTTACCGGGGAGCTGTTTTTT	CASSASGGLTGELFF
13	TRBV5-1	TRBJ2-5	-	TRBD1	TGCGCCAGCAGCTTCCGACAGGGAGAGACCCAGTACTTC	CASSFRQGETQYF
14	TRBV10-3	TRBJ1-5	-	TRBD1	TGTGCCATCAGTGGGGACAGGGACAATCAGCCCCAGCATTTT	CAISGDRDNQPQHF
15	TRBV7-9	TRBJ2-3	-	TRBD2	TGTGCCAGCAGCTTAGGGGGACTATCGACAGATACGCAGTATTTT	CASSLGGLSTDTQYF
12	TRBV4-1	TRBJ1-6	-	-	TGCGCCAGCAGTCAGGGGTTTTCACCCCTCCACTTT	CASSQGFSPLHF
15	TRBV6-4	TRBJ2-3	-	-	TGTGCCAGCAGTGACTCGGCAGGGAGCACAGATACGCAGTATTTT	CASSDSAGSTDTQYF
16	TRBV9	TRBJ2-1	-	TRBD2	TGTGCCAGCAGCCCTCCTAGCGGGGGGGACTACAATGAGCAGTTCTTC	CASSPPSGGDYNEQFF
15	TRBV7-6	TRBJ1-3	-	-	TGTGCCAGCAGCTTTGACATCAACTCTGGAAACACCATATATTTT	CASSFDINSGNTIYF
14	TRBV29-1	TRBJ2-1	-	TRBD2	TGCAGCGTCAATAGCGGGAGGGCCCTGAATGAGCAGTTCTTC	CSVNSGRALNEQFF
15	TRBV19	TRBJ1-3	-	-	TGTGCCAGTAGTATCGACAGCGACTCTGGAAACACCATATATTTT	CASSIDSDSGNTIYF
16	TRBV11-2	TRBJ2-1	-	TRBD2	TGTGCCAGCAGCTTAGGACTAGCAGCCCTCGAAAATGAGCAGTTCTTC	CASSLGLAALENEQFF
13	TRBV2	TRBJ2-7	-	-	TGTGCCAGCAGTGAAACCACCGGGTACGAGCAGTACTTC	CASSETTGYEQYF
15	TRBV5-1	TRBJ1-2	-	-	TGCGCCAGCAGCTTGGAAGCAGGCTCAGCCTATGGCTACACCTTC	CASSLEAGSAYGYTF
16	TRBV28	TRBJ2-7	-	TRBD1	TGTGCCAGCAGTTTAAGTGTGGGACAGGCGTCCTACGAGCAGTACTTC	CASSLSVGQASYEQYF
15	TRBV6-6	TRBJ2-1	-	TRBD2	TGTGCCAGCAGTTTCAGCGGGGACTCCTACAATGAGCAGTTCTTC	CASSFSGDSYNEQFF
17	TRBV12-2	TRBJ2-1	-	-	TGTGCAAGTCGCTTAGGAGGGACTAGCGGGGGACACAATGAGCAGTTCTTC	CASRLGGTSGGHNEQFF
11	TRBV9	TRBJ1-1	-	-	TGTGCCAGCAGCCCAGGGGAGGGAGCTTTCTTT	CASSPGEGAFF
13	TRBV27	TRBJ2-1	once	-	TGTGCCAGCAGTATTTCTAGGGGAGGTGAGCAGTTCTTC	CASSISRGGEQFF
17	TRBV14	TRBJ1-1	-	-	TGTGCCAGCAGCCCTCCGTCGGGGGTAGGGGCCCTGACTGAAGCTTTCTTT	CASSPPSGVGALTEAFF
17	TRBV27	TRBJ1-6	-	-	TGTGCCAGCAGTTTATCAGGGAGTGGAACCTATAATTCACCCCTCCACTTT	CASSLSGSGTYNSPLHF
16	TRBV7-9	TRBJ2-7	-	-	TGTGCCAGCAGCTTAGTTGCAGGTCCGAGCTCCTACGAGCAGTACTTC	CASSLVAGPSSYEQYF
17	TRBV10-3	TRBJ2-2	-	TRBD2	TGTGCCATCAGTGTACACACTAGCGGGGGGAACACCGGGGAGCTGTTTTTT	CAISVHTSGGNTGELFF
12	TRBV7-2	TRBJ1-2	-	-	TGTGCCAGCCTCCAGGGGAACTATGGCTACACCTTC	CASLQGNYGYTF
15	TRBV4-3	TRBJ2-7	once	TRBD1	TGCGCCAGCAGCCAAGGCCGACAGGGGATGTACGAGCAGTACTTC	CASSQGRQGMYEQYF
15	TRBV7-2	TRBJ2-7	-	TRBD2	TGTGCCAGCAGCCGGGGGGGACTAGCGGGAGTCGAGCAGTACTTC	CASSRGGLAGVEQYF
18	TRBV27	TRBJ1-4	-	TRBD1	TGTGCCAGCAGTTTGAAACCGGGACAGATTAGACCTAATGAAAAACTGTTTTTT	CASSLKPGQIRPNEKLFF